This T cell receptor beta chain was recovered during a study of T-cell reconstitution after alpha-beta-depleted transplantation in children. The TCRbeta library incorporated unique molecular identifiers. TCRdb reprocessed the PCR reads with MiXCR, giving one entry per CDR3 protein. Of 500,000 or so distinct CDR3 sequences in the sample, 9.5% to 12% are singletons; the top ten hold about 14%. In regard to this clonotype: Its specificity is unknown.

Findings of the study overall: The study traced high day-60 TCRbeta diversity in some patients to surviving recipient T cells and thymic progenitors. Newly made T cells mostly supplied T-cell counts and diversity one year after transplant. Reported findings indicate that, about two months after transplant, alpha-beta T cells came from several hundred expanded clones, which were derived from non-depleted graft cells.

V was trimmed by 1 base and J by 8 bases, leaving 3 bases between them. The CDR3 has 11 amino acids. Germline CDR1 reads SGHAT; CDR2 reads FQNNGV. This chain joins TRBV11-2 and TRBJ2-4; D unclear. Material: PBMCs, mostly from graft donor cells, obtained 180 days after TCRalphabeta/CD19-depleted stem cell transplant. This sequence originates from a female patient younger than 10 who had a stem cell transplant for aplastic anemia, so the T cells may come from the graft donor. DNA for the CDR3: TGTGCCAGCAGCTTAGGGTACATTCAGTACTTC. Amino acid sequence: CASSLGYIQYF.